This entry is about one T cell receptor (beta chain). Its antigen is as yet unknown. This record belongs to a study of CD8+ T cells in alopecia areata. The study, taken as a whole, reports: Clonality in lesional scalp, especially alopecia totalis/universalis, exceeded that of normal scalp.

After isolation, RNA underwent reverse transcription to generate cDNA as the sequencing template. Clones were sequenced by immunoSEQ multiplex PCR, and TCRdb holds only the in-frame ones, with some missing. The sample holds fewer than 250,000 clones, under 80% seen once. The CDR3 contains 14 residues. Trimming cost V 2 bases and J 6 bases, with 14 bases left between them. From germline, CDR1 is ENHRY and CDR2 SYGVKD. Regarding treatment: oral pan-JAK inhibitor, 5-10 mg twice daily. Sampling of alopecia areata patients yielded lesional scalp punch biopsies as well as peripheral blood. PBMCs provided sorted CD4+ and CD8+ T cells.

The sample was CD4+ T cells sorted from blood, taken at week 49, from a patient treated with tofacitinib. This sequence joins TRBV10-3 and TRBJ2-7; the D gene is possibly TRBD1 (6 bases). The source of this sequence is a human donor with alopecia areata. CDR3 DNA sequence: TGTGCCATCAGTGAGGCCGACAGGACGGGCGAGCAGTACTTC. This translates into CAISEADRTGEQYF.